This is a list of T cell receptor beta chains from one sample in a study of human T cells and chemical hapten exposure. In TCRdb, the RACE reads were re-called with MiXCR into one record per CDR3 protein. Among roughly 380,000 distinct CDR3 sequences listed, 4.8% were seen once. Specimen: whole blood, collected in connection with sensitization to the hapten diphenylcyclopropenone (DPC). The receptors derive from a woman between 50 and 59 years old with alopecia areata. Some clones in this sample may be carry-over from other donors' samples. The CDR3 runs from the conserved cysteine through the conserved F or W. A D gene is named only where the DNA matches it firmly. Clone size is stated in some rows and not others, as once, few, many or a class when expanded.

>.|few|TRBV12-3/TRBV12-4|TRBJ2-2
TGTGCCAGCGTCGGGGCTACCGGGGAGCTGTTTTTT
CASVGATGELFF
>TRBD2|.|TRBV6-5|TRBJ2-5
TGTGCCAGCAGTTCCCTCCTAGCGGGAGGTTTAGAGACCCAGTACTTC
CASSSLLAGGLETQYF
>.|few|TRBV9|TRBJ2-1
TGTGCCAGCAGCGTAGACAGCCCTTCCAATGAGCAGTTCTTC
CASSVDSPSNEQFF
>TRBD2|few|TRBV7-9|TRBJ2-1
TGTGCCAGCAGCTTAGGGTCGGGGGGCTCCTACAATGAGCAGTTCTTC
CASSLGSGGSYNEQFF
>.|.|TRBV30|TRBJ2-1
TGTGCCTGGAGTTTAGGCGGGATTAGCTCCTACAATGAGCAGTTCTTC
CAWSLGGISSYNEQFF
>.|.|TRBV12-3/TRBV12-4|TRBJ1-1
TGTGCCAGCAGTCCCGGGGGCTACAACACTGAAGCTTTCTTT
CASSPGGYNTEAFF
>TRBD2|many|TRBV20-1|TRBJ2-3
TGCAGTGCTAGAGTTAGCGGGGGGCCCAAGAGCACAGATACGCAGTATTTT
CSARVSGGPKSTDTQYF
>.|many|TRBV6-2/TRBV6-3|TRBJ1-5
TGTGCCAGCAGTTACCGCAGGGGAAATCAGCCCCAGCATTTT
CASSYRRGNQPQHF
>.|few|TRBV11-2|TRBJ1-1
TGTGCCAGCAGCTCGCGTCCACAGGGAGACACTGAAGCTTTCTTT
CASSSRPQGDTEAFF
>.|many|TRBV3-1|TRBJ1-3
TGTGCCAGCAGTTCAACGAAGAGAAACACCATATATTTT
CASSSTKRNTIYF
>TRBD2|.|TRBV28|TRBJ2-1
TGTGCCAGCAGTTACGGGTACCGACCGGGACTAGCGGGAGGGGGTGAGCAGTTCTTC
CASSYGYRPGLAGGGEQFF
>TRBD1|.|TRBV6-6|TRBJ2-2
TGTGCCAGCACCCAATTAAGGACAGGGGGCCCCGGGGAGCTGTTTTTT
CASTQLRTGGPGELFF
>TRBD1|.|TRBV16|TRBJ1-1
TGTGCCAGCAGCCAAGGGACAGGGGTTAGCACTGAAGCTTTCTTT
CASSQGTGVSTEAFF
>.|few|TRBV7-6|TRBJ1-2
TGTGCCAGCAGCTTTTCGGAGAACTATGGCTACACCTTC
CASSFSENYGYTF
>TRBD1|many|TRBV7-6|TRBJ2-7
TGTGCCAGCAGCTTAGGAATGGACAGGTTCACCTCCTACGAGCAGTACTTC
CASSLGMDRFTSYEQYF
>TRBD2|.|TRBV12-3/TRBV12-4|TRBJ2-7
TGTGCCAGCAGTTTGGCTAGCGGGGCAGCCTACGAGCAGTACTTC
CASSLASGAAYEQYF
>TRBD1|.|TRBV20-1|TRBJ1-2
TGCAGTGCTAGAATTGACAGGGTGGTTGGCTACACCTTC
CSARIDRVVGYTF
>.|.|TRBV7-2|TRBJ2-4
TGTGCCAGCAGCTTAGTAGGAACAGCCAAAAACATTCAGTACTTC
CASSLVGTAKNIQYF
>.|many|TRBV4-1|TRBJ1-6
TGCGCCAGCAGCCAACTAGAGGACAGTAATTCACCCCTCCACTTT
CASSQLEDSNSPLHF
>TRBD2|few|TRBV20-1|TRBJ2-3
TGCAGTGCTACCCGCAGCGGGGGGGCCTTGGGAGATACGCAGTATTTT
CSATRSGGALGDTQYF
>TRBD2|.|TRBV7-9|TRBJ2-1
TGTGCCAGCAGCTTAGCCGTGTTTAGCGGGGGGGCTGACAATGAGCAGTTCTTC
CASSLAVFSGGADNEQFF
>TRBD1|.|TRBV28|TRBJ1-5
TGTGCCAGCAGTGCAGGGACAGGGAGGTCGGGCAATCAGCCCCAGCATTTT
CASSAGTGRSGNQPQHF
>.|few|TRBV12-3/TRBV12-4|TRBJ1-5
TGTGCCAGCAGTTCCGGGTGGCCCCAGCATTTT
CASSSGWPQHF
>TRBD1|many|TRBV7-2|TRBJ1-3
TGTGCCAGCAGCCGAAAACAGGGGGCTCCCATATATTTT
CASSRKQGAPIYF
>TRBD2|many|TRBV2|TRBJ2-1
TGTGCCAGCAGTACTAGCGGGAGTAGCTCCTACAATGAGCAGTTCTTC
CASSTSGSSSYNEQFF
>TRBD2|few|TRBV5-1|TRBJ2-7
TGCGCCAGCAGCCCCCATGGGGGGGCCTACGAGCAGTACTTC
CASSPHGGAYEQYF
>.|many|TRBV6-5|TRBJ2-3
TGTGCCAGCAGTTACCCCGGAACAGATACGCAGTATTTT
CASSYPGTDTQYF
>.|.|TRBV20-1|TRBJ2-2
TGCAGTGCTAGCATTTTAGTCGGGCATCCAACCGGGGAGCTGTTTTTT
CSASILVGHPTGELFF
>.|.|TRBV5-6|TRBJ1-3
TGTGCCAGCAGCTCGGGACCCGGGAGCTCTGGAAACACCATATATTTT
CASSSGPGSSGNTIYF
>.|few|TRBV27|TRBJ1-5
TGTGCCAGCAGTTTGCATACTAGCAATCAGCCCCAGCATTTT
CASSLHTSNQPQHF
>TRBD1|many|TRBV12-3/TRBV12-4|TRBJ1-5
TGTGCCAGCAGATCCACAGGGGGCGGTCAGCCCCAGCATTTT
CASRSTGGGQPQHF
>TRBD1|many|TRBV12-3/TRBV12-4|TRBJ2-1
TGTGCCAGCAGCTTTATACCCGACAGGGATGAGCAGTTCTTC
CASSFIPDRDEQFF
>TRBD2|.|TRBV5-1|TRBJ2-5
TGCGCCAGCAGCTTGGATAGCGGGCGGACCCAAGAGACCCAGTACTTC
CASSLDSGRTQETQYF
>.|many|TRBV7-2|TRBJ2-7
TGTGCCAGCAGCTCTTGGGGATCCTACGAGCAGTACTTC
CASSSWGSYEQYF
>TRBD1|many|TRBV20-1|TRBJ2-1
TGCAGTGCTAATAATCTACGGGACAGCTACAATGAGCAGTTCTTC
CSANNLRDSYNEQFF
>.|.|TRBV30|TRBJ1-5
TGTGCCTGGAGTCGAAACGGGGTTAGCAATCAGCCCCAGCATTTT
CAWSRNGVSNQPQHF
>.|few|TRBV11-2|TRBJ2-6
TGTGCCAGCAGCTTGAATCAGGGGGCCAACGTCCTGACTTTC
CASSLNQGANVLTF
>.|many|TRBV4-3|TRBJ2-5
TGCGCCAGCAGCCAAGCCCTCCGCGCGACCCAGTACTTC
CASSQALRATQYF
>TRBD1|few|TRBV6-6|TRBJ1-2
TGTGCCAGCAGTTACCGGACAGGGGATTATGGCTACACCTTC
CASSYRTGDYGYTF
>.|many|TRBV18|TRBJ1-2
TGTGCCAGCTCACCACGCTCGGGGGTCGACTATGGCTACACCTTC
CASSPRSGVDYGYTF
>TRBD2|.|TRBV29-1|TRBJ2-1
TGCAGCGACATTGAGACGGGGGAGGGCTTTTATGAGCAGTTCTTC
CSDIETGEGFYEQFF
>TRBD2|few|TRBV30|TRBJ2-3
TGTGCCTGGAGTCAGGTAGCGGGATTCGCAGATACGCAGTATTTT
CAWSQVAGFADTQYF
>.|many|TRBV6-4|TRBJ1-2
TGTGCCAGCAGTGACTCGAAGAGGAATGGCTACACCTTC
CASSDSKRNGYTF
>.|many|TRBV12-5|TRBJ1-1
TGTGCTAGTGGTTTAGGCACTGAAGCTTTCTTT
CASGLGTEAFF
>TRBD2|many|TRBV7-2|TRBJ2-7
TGTGCCAGCGGAGGTCCGGCGGGAGAGTACGAGCAGTACTTC
CASGGPAGEYEQYF
>.|many|TRBV7-2|TRBJ1-4
TGTGCCAGCAGCTTACAGGTGCGGGGCGAAAAACTGTTTTTT
CASSLQVRGEKLFF
>.|.|TRBV30|TRBJ2-3
TGTGCCTGGACGGGGGTGGATACGCAGTATTTT
CAWTGVDTQYF